This T cell receptor (beta chain) came from a study of tumor-infiltrating lymphocytes in localized non-small cell lung cancer. In the study overall: Resected tumor was paired with non-adjacent uninvolved lung from the same patient.

This clone was picked up a small number of times. Its antigen remains unknown. TCRdb's table, derived via immunoSEQ multiplex PCR, lists solely in-frame clones and lacks some. The sample yields 5,500 to 8,500 clones, 74% seen once. Trimming stripped 6 bases from V and 0 bases from J, with 6 bases between. The CDR3 length is 13 residues. CDR1 is SGHTA and CDR2 is FQGNSA in the germline V gene. Study-level results: Available tissue quantity limited TCR sequencing to a patient subset. IM1 and IM2 tumors showed no difference in T-cell fraction.

The genes are TRBV7-2 and TRBJ1-5; D gene ambiguous. The receptor comes from a human donor with non-small cell lung cancer. Material: uninvolved lung tissue not adjacent to the tumor. CDR3 DNA sequence: TGTGCCAGCAGTTCGTATAGCAATCAGCCCCAGCATTTT. Its translation: CASSSYSNQPQHF.